These T cell receptor beta chains were read from a single sample in a study of CD8+CD57+ T cells in acquired aplastic anemia. TCRdb used MiXCR to reprocess the reads, holding one entry per CDR3 protein. This table holds over 250,000 distinct CDR3 sequences, approximately 58% found once. Source material: sorted CD4+, CD8+, or CD8+CD57+ T cells (not recorded which) from PBMCs. These receptors all come from a human donor with aplastic anemia. The CDR3 runs from the conserved cysteine through the conserved F or W. Fields, in order: clone size, V gene, D gene, J gene, CDR3 protein, CDR3 DNA. D genes are given only for firm matches. Rows may omit the clone size; those that give it use once, few, many or a size class.

clone_size: many; v_call: TRBV20-1; d_call: NA; j_call: TRBJ2-1; cdr3_aa: CSAPTGLYQYNEQFF; cdr3_nt: TGCAGTGCTCCGACGGGACTCTACCAATACAATGAGCAGTTCTTC
clone_size: many; v_call: TRBV5-1; d_call: NA; j_call: TRBJ2-7; cdr3_aa: CASSLVPVNSYEQYF; cdr3_nt: TGCGCCAGCAGCTTGGTTCCAGTGAACTCCTACGAGCAGTACTTC
clone_size: NA; v_call: TRBV19; d_call: NA; j_call: TRBJ2-2; cdr3_aa: CASSLRTVLSNTGELFF; cdr3_nt: TGTGCCAGTAGTCTTAGGACGGTCCTCTCGAACACCGGGGAGCTGTTTTTT
clone_size: NA; v_call: TRBV5-1; d_call: NA; j_call: TRBJ2-5; cdr3_aa: CASSEDVSQYF; cdr3_nt: TGCGCCAGCAGCGAGGACGTCAGCCAGTACTTC
clone_size: NA; v_call: TRBV4-1; d_call: NA; j_call: TRBJ1-5; cdr3_aa: CASSQTPQGRNQPQHF; cdr3_nt: TGCGCCAGCAGCCAAACCCCGCAGGGGCGTAATCAGCCCCAGCATTTT
clone_size: NA; v_call: TRBV5-1; d_call: NA; j_call: TRBJ1-1; cdr3_aa: CASSWGGRNPTEAFF; cdr3_nt: TGCGCCAGCAGCTGGGGGGGGAGAAATCCCACTGAAGCTTTCTTT
clone_size: few; v_call: TRBV15; d_call: NA; j_call: TRBJ1-2; cdr3_aa: CATSGRARRGNYGYTF; cdr3_nt: TGTGCCACCAGCGGCCGTGCGCGGCGCGGAAACTATGGCTACACCTTC
clone_size: NA; v_call: TRBV3-1; d_call: NA; j_call: TRBJ1-6; cdr3_aa: CASSQIGGSPLHF; cdr3_nt: TGTGCCAGCAGCCAGATTGGCGGTTCACCCCTCCACTTT
clone_size: NA; v_call: TRBV20-1; d_call: NA; j_call: TRBJ2-1; cdr3_aa: CSTGVGGYNEQFF; cdr3_nt: TGCAGTACAGGGGTGGGGGGTTACAATGAGCAGTTCTTC
clone_size: NA; v_call: TRBV6-5; d_call: NA; j_call: TRBJ1-2; cdr3_aa: CASIGRNYGYTF; cdr3_nt: TGTGCCAGCATCGGACGGAACTATGGCTACACCTTC
clone_size: NA; v_call: TRBV10-3; d_call: NA; j_call: TRBJ1-5; cdr3_aa: CAISESRGTQPQHF; cdr3_nt: TGTGCCATCAGTGAGTCAAGGGGGACTCAGCCCCAGCATTTT
clone_size: NA; v_call: TRBV7-3; d_call: TRBD2; j_call: TRBJ2-5; cdr3_aa: CASSAFSGGAGETQYF; cdr3_nt: TGTGCCAGCAGCGCATTTAGCGGGGGGGCCGGGGAGACCCAGTACTTC
clone_size: NA; v_call: TRBV7-6; d_call: NA; j_call: TRBJ1-1; cdr3_aa: CASSLSRGAFGSYTEAFF; cdr3_nt: TGTGCCAGCAGCTTAAGTCGAGGGGCTTTTGGGTCTTACACTGAAGCTTTCTTT
clone_size: NA; v_call: TRBV9; d_call: NA; j_call: TRBJ1-1; cdr3_aa: CASSRSGSDYNEAFF; cdr3_nt: TGTGCCAGCAGTCGTAGCGGGAGTGACTACAATGAAGCTTTCTTT
clone_size: many; v_call: TRBV6-5; d_call: NA; j_call: TRBJ2-2; cdr3_aa: CASRGTGSNGELFF; cdr3_nt: TGTGCCAGCAGGGGGACTGGCTCAAACGGGGAGCTGTTTTTT
clone_size: NA; v_call: TRBV19; d_call: NA; j_call: TRBJ1-2; cdr3_aa: CAITDRNYGYTF; cdr3_nt: TGTGCCATCACGGACAGAAACTATGGCTACACCTTC
clone_size: once; v_call: TRBV7-9; d_call: TRBD1; j_call: TRBJ2-2; cdr3_aa: CASSSDRPFGELFF; cdr3_nt: TGTGCCAGCAGTTCGGACAGGCCCTTTGGGGAGCTGTTTTTT
clone_size: many; v_call: TRBV7-9; d_call: NA; j_call: TRBJ2-3; cdr3_aa: CASTIAELTDTQYF; cdr3_nt: TGTGCCAGCACCATAGCGGAGCTCACAGATACGCAGTATTTT
clone_size: NA; v_call: TRBV7-9; d_call: TRBD1; j_call: TRBJ1-2; cdr3_aa: CASSSGLWGGQDGYTF; cdr3_nt: TGTGCCAGCAGCTCGGGGCTCTGGGGGGGACAGGATGGCTACACCTTC
clone_size: NA; v_call: TRBV7-9; d_call: NA; j_call: TRBJ1-1; cdr3_aa: CARNTLSGAEAFF; cdr3_nt: TGTGCCAGAAATACATTGAGTGGGGCTGAAGCTTTCTTT
clone_size: NA; v_call: TRBV20-1; d_call: TRBD2; j_call: TRBJ2-1; cdr3_aa: CSATRHGGAHSYNEQFF; cdr3_nt: TGCAGTGCCACACGGCACGGGGGGGCACACTCCTACAATGAGCAGTTCTTC
clone_size: NA; v_call: TRBV6-5; d_call: TRBD2; j_call: TRBJ2-7; cdr3_aa: CASSRPLAGGNEQYF; cdr3_nt: TGTGCCAGCAGCCGTCCACTAGCGGGAGGGAACGAGCAGTACTTC